These T cell receptor beta chains were read from a single sample in a study of T cells in Graves' hyperthyroidism and ophthalmopathy. TCRdb reprocessed the multiplex PCR reads with MiXCR, giving one entry per CDR3 protein. This sample has about 700,000 distinct CDR3 sequences, with roughly 45% found just once. Sequenced sample: peripheral blood or thyroid tissue (not recorded which). The receptors stem from an adult man with Graves' disease, either hyperthyroidism or ophthalmopathy (not recorded which). Both conserved end residues are part of each CDR3. A D gene is named only where the DNA matches it firmly. Rows may omit the clone size; those that give it use once, few, many or a size class.

J gene	D gene	V gene	clone size	CDR3 protein	CDR3 DNA
TRBJ2-7	TRBD1	TRBV2	-	CASKTGVGYEQYF	TGTGCCAGCAAGACAGGGGTCGGCTACGAGCAGTACTTC
TRBJ1-5	-	TRBV19	-	CASSMVGWSNQPQHF	TGTGCCAGTAGTATGGTCGGTTGGAGCAATCAGCCCCAGCATTTT
TRBJ1-5	TRBD1	TRBV20-1	-	CSATGGRSNQPQHF	TGCAGTGCTACAGGGGGCAGGAGCAATCAGCCCCAGCATTTT
TRBJ1-1	TRBD1	TRBV7-9	-	CASSLRFDWTGMTEAFF	TGTGCCAGCAGCTTGCGGTTTGACTGGACAGGGATGACTGAAGCTTTCTTT
TRBJ1-1	TRBD1	TRBV7-2	-	CASSTPRAGGRGNTEAFF	TGTGCCAGCAGCACCCCTCGGGCAGGGGGCAGAGGGAACACTGAAGCTTTCTTT
TRBJ1-6	-	TRBV19	few	CASKDSAIPGNSPLHF	TGTGCCAGTAAGGACAGTGCAATTCCGGGGAATTCACCCCTCCACTTT
TRBJ1-2	-	TRBV5-1	-	CASSLGHELANYGYTF	TGCGCCAGCAGCTTGGGGCACGAGTTAGCTAACTATGGCTACACCTTC
TRBJ2-6	-	TRBV2	-	CASSEALTVGYGANVLTF	TGTGCCAGCAGTGAAGCGCTTACCGTAGGGTACGGGGCCAACGTCCTGACTTTC
TRBJ2-7	-	TRBV10-3	-	CAISPDSYEQYF	TGTGCCATCAGCCCAGACAGCTACGAGCAGTACTTC
TRBJ1-2	TRBD1	TRBV24-1	-	CATGQGASYTF	TGTGCCACCGGGCAGGGGGCAAGCTACACCTTC
TRBJ1-1	-	TRBV24-1	few	CATMRPGDTEAFF	TGTGCCACCATGAGACCGGGGGACACTGAAGCTTTCTTT
TRBJ1-4	-	TRBV12-3/TRBV12-4	many	CASSLGSGSEKLFF	TGTGCCAGCAGTTTAGGCTCAGGGAGTGAAAAACTGTTTTTT
TRBJ2-7	TRBD2	TRBV9	-	CASSMGTSGTYEQYF	TGTGCCAGCAGCATGGGGACTAGCGGCACCTACGAGCAGTACTTC
TRBJ1-5	TRBD1	TRBV20-1	-	CRSGQGDLSNQPQHF	TGCAGATCGGGACAGGGGGACCTTAGCAATCAGCCCCAGCATTTT
TRBJ1-5	-	TRBV20-1	-	CSAVSRQQPQHF	TGCAGTGCTGTCTCCCGACAGCAGCCCCAGCATTTT
TRBJ2-5	TRBD2	TRBV7-9	many	CASRRLAETQYF	TGTGCCAGCCGCAGACTAGCAGAGACCCAGTACTTC
TRBJ1-5	-	TRBV9	few	CASSLGLGRGYSNQPQHF	TGTGCCAGCAGCTTGGGGCTTGGTCGGGGATATAGCAATCAGCCCCAGCATTTT
TRBJ2-7	-	TRBV15	-	CATSTGDLYEQYF	TGTGCCACCAGCACAGGGGACCTCTACGAGCAGTACTTC
TRBJ1-1	-	TRBV29-1	many	CSGRRGTEAFF	TGCAGCGGACGCCGGGGCACTGAAGCTTTCTTT
TRBJ1-3	-	TRBV19	few	CASSIETGRGNTIYF	TGTGCCAGTAGTATAGAGACAGGCCGTGGAAACACCATATATTTT
TRBJ2-5	TRBD1	TRBV15	-	CADRDRLYQETQYF	TGTGCCGACCGGGACAGGCTGTACCAAGAGACCCAGTACTTC
TRBJ1-5	TRBD1	TRBV7-2	many	CASSLDGQGWQPQHF	TGTGCCAGCAGCTTAGACGGACAGGGATGGCAGCCCCAGCATTTT
TRBJ2-7	TRBD1	TRBV11-1	-	CASSLEEGTGTYEQYF	TGTGCCAGCAGTCTAGAAGAGGGGACAGGGACGTACGAGCAGTACTTC
TRBJ1-1	-	TRBV7-2	-	CASSPTELNTEAFF	TGTGCCAGCAGCCCGACAGAGTTGAACACTGAAGCTTTCTTT
TRBJ1-6	-	TRBV10-3	-	CAISESGGQNSPLHF	TGTGCCATCAGTGAGTCAGGGGGGCAGAATTCACCCCTCCACTTT
TRBJ2-2	-	TRBV2	-	CASSEGGEAGELFF	TGTGCCAGCAGTGAAGGGGGGGAAGCCGGGGAGCTGTTTTTT
TRBJ2-7	TRBD1	TRBV29-1	-	CSFEGAMIEQYF	TGCAGCTTTGAGGGGGCTATGATCGAGCAGTACTTC
TRBJ1-2	-	TRBV10-1	many	CASSEGPENGYTF	TGCGCCAGCAGTGAAGGGCCGGAGAATGGCTACACCTTC
TRBJ1-5	-	TRBV6-1	-	CASRTLGGYNQPQHF	TGTGCCAGCAGGACCTTAGGAGGTTACAATCAGCCCCAGCATTTT
TRBJ2-7	TRBD2	TRBV7-2	few	CASSKSGGPSYEQYF	TGTGCCAGCAGCAAAAGCGGGGGGCCGTCCTACGAGCAGTACTTC
TRBJ1-5	TRBD1	TRBV25-1	-	CASRPSIQGDQPQHF	TGTGCCAGCAGGCCATCTATTCAGGGGGATCAGCCCCAGCATTTT
TRBJ1-5	-	TRBV2	many	CASSEAHPSNSPQHF	TGTGCCAGCAGTGAAGCGCACCCGTCTAATAGCCCCCAGCATTTT
TRBJ1-4	-	TRBV7-2	-	CASSLGTLPEKLFF	TGTGCCAGCAGCCTAGGAACCCTACCGGAAAAACTGTTTTTT
TRBJ2-7	-	TRBV7-9	-	CASSLGVGLSSYEQYF	TGTGCCAGCAGCTTAGGAGTGGGGCTCAGCTCCTACGAGCAGTACTTC
TRBJ1-6	-	TRBV27	few	CASSLLADSPLHF	TGTGCCAGCAGTTTATTGGCAGATTCACCCCTCCACTTT
TRBJ1-1	-	TRBV19	few	CASSMGVWGSGTEAFF	TGTGCCAGTAGTATGGGGGTTTGGGGGTCAGGCACTGAAGCTTTCTTT
TRBJ1-5	TRBD1	TRBV15	-	CATSRDRGGPGNQPQHF	TGTGCCACCAGCAGAGACAGGGGGGGGCCAGGCAATCAGCCCCAGCATTTT
TRBJ2-2	TRBD2	TRBV7-8	-	CASSFLSGGANTGELFF	TGTGCCAGCAGCTTTCTAAGCGGGGGGGCGAACACCGGGGAGCTGTTTTTT
TRBJ1-4	TRBD1	TRBV7-2	-	CASSLVGTGINEKLFF	TGTGCCAGCAGCTTGGTTGGGACAGGGATTAATGAAAAACTGTTTTTT
TRBJ2-7	-	TRBV7-2	-	CASSLAGYHEQYF	TGTGCCAGCAGCTTAGCGGGGTACCACGAGCAGTACTTC
TRBJ2-5	-	TRBV3-1	-	CASNLIAQETQYF	TGTGCCAGCAACCTTATCGCACAAGAGACCCAGTACTTC
TRBJ1-4	TRBD1	TRBV11-2	once	CASSVSDRVANEKLFF	TGTGCCAGCAGCGTGTCAGACAGGGTTGCTAATGAAAAACTGTTTTTT
TRBJ2-7	TRBD2	TRBV2	many	CASSVLAGPSYEQYF	TGTGCCAGCAGTGTCTTAGCGGGGCCTTCCTACGAGCAGTACTTC